This entry concerns a single T cell receptor (beta chain). Specified time point: baseline pretreatment blood. Described treatment: 15 Gy SBRT to primary tumor, nephrectomy 4 weeks later. Blood was sampled at baseline, 2 weeks and 4 weeks after SBRT. Clear cell pathology was present in this patient's renal cell carcinoma. The repertoire was sequenced with immunoSEQ multiplex PCR; TCRdb's copy has only in-frame clones and lacks some. The repertoire holds some 110,000 clones, with approximately 82% as singletons. Per the germline V gene, CDR1 is MNHEY and CDR2 is SVGAGI. V lost 0 bases to trimming and J lost 2 bases; unmatched junction nucleotides: 7. This CDR3 spans 16 amino acids. The data were taken from a study of radiation and T cells in renal cell carcinoma.

This specimen consisted of blood, obtained from a patient whose treatment included radiotherapy and nephrectomy. This clonotype was sampled from a woman between 55 and 75 years old with renal cell carcinoma. The chain uses TRBV6-5 and TRBJ2-7; TRBD1 agrees at 7 bases. CDR3 coding DNA: TGTGCCAGCAGTTACTCGTGGTCGGGACAGACCTACGAGCAGTACTTC. Protein: CASSYSWSGQTYEQYF.